This T cell receptor (beta chain) emerged from a study of T-cell reconstitution after alpha-beta-depleted transplantation in children. The TCRbeta library incorporated unique molecular identifiers. From the PCR reads, TCRdb called clonotypes with MiXCR, one entry per CDR3 protein. Of 190,000 or so distinct CDR3 sequences detected, just over 14% appear once; the ten largest clones hold under 15%. With 0 bases clipped from V and 9 bases from J, the junction kept 6 bases outside the gene matches. From germline, CDR1 is KGHSH and CDR2 LQKENI. The CDR3 is made up of 16 amino acids. The starting material was PBMCs from the stem cell graft donor, obtained from the stem cell graft. This clonotype was sampled from a human donor who donated a stem cell graft to a child with acute lymphoblastic leukemia. This chain links TRBV18 with TRBJ2-1; 12 positions match TRBD2. CDR3 sequence (DNA): TGTGCCAGCTCACCACCGAGGCTAGCGGGAGGGAGTGAGCAGTTCTTC. It is translated as CASSPPRLAGGSEQFF.